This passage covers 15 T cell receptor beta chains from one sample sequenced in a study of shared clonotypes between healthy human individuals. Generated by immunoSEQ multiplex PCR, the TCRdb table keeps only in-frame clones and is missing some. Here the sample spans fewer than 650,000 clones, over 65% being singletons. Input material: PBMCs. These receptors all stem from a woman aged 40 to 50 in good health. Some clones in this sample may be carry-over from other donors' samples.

DNA for the CDR3: TGTGCCAGCAGCTTGGTGGGGGGAGGCGGATATGGCTACACCTTC. Translating it yields CASSLVGGGGYGYTF. The V call is TRBV5-6, the J call TRBJ1-2, with D maybe TRBD1 (5 bases). CDR1 and CDR2 (germline): SGHDT, YYEEEE. This CDR3 has 15 amino acids. With 0 bases removed from V and 5 bases from J, the gap between germline ends came to 14 bases.

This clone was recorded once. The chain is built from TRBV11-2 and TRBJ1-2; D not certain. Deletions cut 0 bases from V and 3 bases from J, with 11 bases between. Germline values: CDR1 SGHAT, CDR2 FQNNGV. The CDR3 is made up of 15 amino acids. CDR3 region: CASSLDLGSYYGYTF. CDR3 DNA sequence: TGTGCCAGCAGCTTAGATCTCGGATCCTACTATGGCTACACCTTC.

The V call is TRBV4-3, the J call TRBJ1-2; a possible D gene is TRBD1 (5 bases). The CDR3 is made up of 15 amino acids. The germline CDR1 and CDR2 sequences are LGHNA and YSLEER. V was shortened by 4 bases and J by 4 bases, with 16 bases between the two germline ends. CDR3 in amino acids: CASSRKGQGPYGYTF. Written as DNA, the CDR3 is TGCGCCAGCAGCCGAAAAGGGCAGGGACCCTATGGCTACACCTTC.

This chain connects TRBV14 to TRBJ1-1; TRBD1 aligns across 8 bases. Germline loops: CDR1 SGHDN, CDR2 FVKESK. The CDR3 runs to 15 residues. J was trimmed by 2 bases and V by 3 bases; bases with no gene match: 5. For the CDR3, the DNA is TGTGCCAGCAGCCATGGACAGGGTCCAAACACTGAAGCTTTCTTT. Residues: CASSHGQGPNTEAFF.

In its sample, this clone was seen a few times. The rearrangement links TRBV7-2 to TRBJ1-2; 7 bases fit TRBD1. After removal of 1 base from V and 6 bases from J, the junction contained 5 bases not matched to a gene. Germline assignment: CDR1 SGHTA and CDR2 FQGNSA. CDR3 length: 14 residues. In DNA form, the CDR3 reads TGTGCCAGCAGCTTAGAGGGGGCGCGTCATGGCTACACCTTC. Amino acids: CASSLEGARHGYTF.

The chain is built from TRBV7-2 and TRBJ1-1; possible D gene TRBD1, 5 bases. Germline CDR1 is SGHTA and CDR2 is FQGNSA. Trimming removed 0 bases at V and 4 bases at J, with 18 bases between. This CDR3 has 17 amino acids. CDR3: CASSLAGGAANPTEAFF. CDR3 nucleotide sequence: TGTGCCAGCAGCTTAGCGGGGGGAGCGGCGAACCCCACTGAAGCTTTCTTT.

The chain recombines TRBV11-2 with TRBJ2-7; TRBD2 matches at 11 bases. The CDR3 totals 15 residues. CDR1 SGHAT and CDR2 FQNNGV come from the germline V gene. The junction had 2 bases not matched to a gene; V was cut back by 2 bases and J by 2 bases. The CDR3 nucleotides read TGTGCCAGCAGCTTATTAGCGGGAGGGCCCTACGAGCAGTACTTC. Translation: CASSLLAGGPYEQYF.

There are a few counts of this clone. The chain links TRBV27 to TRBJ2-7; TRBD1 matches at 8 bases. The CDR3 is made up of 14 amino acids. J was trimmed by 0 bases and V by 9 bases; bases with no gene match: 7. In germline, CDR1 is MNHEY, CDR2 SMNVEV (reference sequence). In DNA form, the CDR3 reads TGTGCCAGAGTACGACAGGGGTTCTCCTACGAGCAGTACTTC. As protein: CARVRQGFSYEQYF.

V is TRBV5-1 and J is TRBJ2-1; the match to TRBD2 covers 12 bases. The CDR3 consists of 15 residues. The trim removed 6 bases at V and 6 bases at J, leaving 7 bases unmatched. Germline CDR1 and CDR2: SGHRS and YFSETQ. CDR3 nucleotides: TGCGCCAGCACCCGGACTAGCGGGATTCTCAATGAGCAGTTCTTC. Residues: CASTRTSGILNEQFF.

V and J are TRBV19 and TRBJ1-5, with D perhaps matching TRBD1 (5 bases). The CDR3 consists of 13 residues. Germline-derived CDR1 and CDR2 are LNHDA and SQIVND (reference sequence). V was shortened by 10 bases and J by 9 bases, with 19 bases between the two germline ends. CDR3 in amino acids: CATSGRTTLPQHF. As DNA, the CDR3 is TGTGCCACCTCGGGACGGACGACTTTGCCCCAGCATTTT. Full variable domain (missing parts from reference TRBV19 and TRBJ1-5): DGGITQSPKYLFRKEGQNVTLSCEQNLNHDAMYWYRQDPGQGLRLIYYSQIVNDFQKGDIAEGYSVSREKKESFPLTVTSAQKNPTAFYLCATSGRTTLPQHFGDGTRLSIL.

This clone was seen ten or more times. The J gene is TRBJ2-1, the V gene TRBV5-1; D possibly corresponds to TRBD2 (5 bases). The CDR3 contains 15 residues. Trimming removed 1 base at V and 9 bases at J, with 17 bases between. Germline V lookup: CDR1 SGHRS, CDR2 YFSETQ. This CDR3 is CASSLRRAQMGEQFF. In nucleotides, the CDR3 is TGCGCCAGCAGCTTGAGGCGGGCCCAGATGGGTGAGCAGTTCTTC.

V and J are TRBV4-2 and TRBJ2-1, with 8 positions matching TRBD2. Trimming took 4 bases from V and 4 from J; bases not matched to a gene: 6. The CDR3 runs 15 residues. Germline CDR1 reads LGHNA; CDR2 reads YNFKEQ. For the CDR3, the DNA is TGTGCCAGCAGCCCCCCGAGCGGGAGATACAATGAGCAGTTCTTC. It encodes CASSPPSGRYNEQFF.

The CDR3 nucleotides read TGTGCCAGCAGCCCCCAACAGGGGCCAAGCACAGATACGCAGTATTTT. It codes for CASSPQQGPSTDTQYF. The J gene is TRBJ2-3, the V gene TRBV5-4, with TRBD1 matching 7 bases. After removal of 4 bases from V and 0 bases from J, the junction contained 8 bases not matched to a gene. CDR3 length: 16 amino acids. Germline-derived CDR1 and CDR2 are SGHNT and YYREEE (reference sequence).

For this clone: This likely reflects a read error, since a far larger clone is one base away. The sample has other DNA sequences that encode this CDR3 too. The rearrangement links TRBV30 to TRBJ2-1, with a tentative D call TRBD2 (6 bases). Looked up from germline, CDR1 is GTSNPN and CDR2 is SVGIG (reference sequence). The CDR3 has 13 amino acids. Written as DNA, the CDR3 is TGCGCCTGGAGTCGGACTACGTTACATGAGCAGTTCTTC. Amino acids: CAWSRTTLHEQFF. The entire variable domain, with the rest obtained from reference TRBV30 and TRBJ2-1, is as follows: SQTIHQWPATLVQPVGSPLSLECTVEGTSNPNLYWYRQAAGRGLQLLFYSVGIGQISSEVPQNLSASRPQDRQFILSSKKLLLSDSGFYLCAWSRTTLHEQFFGPGTRLTVL.

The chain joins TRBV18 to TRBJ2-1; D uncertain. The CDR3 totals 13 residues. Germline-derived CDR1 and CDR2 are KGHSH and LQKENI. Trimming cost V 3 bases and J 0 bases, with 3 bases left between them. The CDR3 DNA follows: TGTGCCAGCTCACCGAGCTCCTACAATGAGCAGTTCTTC. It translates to CASSPSSYNEQFF. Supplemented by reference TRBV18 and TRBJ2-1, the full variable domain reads NAGVMQNPRHLVRRRGQEARLRCSPMKGHSHVYWYRQLPEEGLKFMVYLQKENIIDESGMPKERFSAEFPKEGPSILRIQQVVRGDSAAYFCASSPSSYNEQFFGPGTRLTVL.